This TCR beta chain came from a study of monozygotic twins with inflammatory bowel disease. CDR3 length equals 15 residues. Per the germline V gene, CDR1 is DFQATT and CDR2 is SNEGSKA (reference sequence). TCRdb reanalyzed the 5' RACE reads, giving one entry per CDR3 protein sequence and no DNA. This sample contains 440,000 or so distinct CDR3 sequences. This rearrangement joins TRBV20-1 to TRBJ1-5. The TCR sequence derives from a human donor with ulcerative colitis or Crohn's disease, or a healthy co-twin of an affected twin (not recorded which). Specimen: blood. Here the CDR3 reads CSARVEGPSNQPQHF.